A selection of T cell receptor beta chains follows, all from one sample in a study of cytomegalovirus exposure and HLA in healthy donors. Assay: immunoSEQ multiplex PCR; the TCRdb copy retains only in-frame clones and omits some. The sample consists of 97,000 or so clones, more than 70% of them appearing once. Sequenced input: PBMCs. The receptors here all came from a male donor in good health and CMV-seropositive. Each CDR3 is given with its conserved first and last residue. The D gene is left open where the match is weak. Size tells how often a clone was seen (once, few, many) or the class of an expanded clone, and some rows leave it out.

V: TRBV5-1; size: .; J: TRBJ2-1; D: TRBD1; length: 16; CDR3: CASSSSGTGGYGEQFF; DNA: TGCGCCAGCAGCTCTTCCGGGACAGGGGGATATGGTGAGCAGTTCTTC
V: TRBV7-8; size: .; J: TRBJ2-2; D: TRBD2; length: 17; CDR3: CASSSRTSGISTGELFF; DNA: TGTGCCAGCAGCTCCAGGACTAGCGGGATTTCGACCGGGGAGCTGTTTTTT
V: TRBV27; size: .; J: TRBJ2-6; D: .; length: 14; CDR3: CASSSSLGANVLTF; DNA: TGTGCCAGCAGTTCGTCTCTGGGGGCCAACGTCCTGACTTTC
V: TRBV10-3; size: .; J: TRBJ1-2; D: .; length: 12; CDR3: CAISDTRDGYTF; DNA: TGTGCCATCAGCGACACTAGGGATGGCTACACCTTC
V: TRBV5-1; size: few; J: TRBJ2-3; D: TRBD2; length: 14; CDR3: CASNSGRTLDTQYF; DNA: TGCGCCAGCAACAGCGGGAGGACCCTGGATACGCAGTATTTT
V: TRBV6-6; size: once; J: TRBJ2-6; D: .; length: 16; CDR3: CASSPTGFRGANVLTF; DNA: TGTGCCAGCAGCCCAACGGGGTTCCGAGGGGCCAACGTCCTGACTTTC
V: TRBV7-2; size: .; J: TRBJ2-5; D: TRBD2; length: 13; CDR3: CASSAREVATQYF; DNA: TGTGCCAGCAGCGCGCGGGAGGTGGCGACCCAGTACTTC
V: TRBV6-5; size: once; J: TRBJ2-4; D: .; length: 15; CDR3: CASSPTGLAKNIQYF; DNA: TGTGCCAGCAGTCCGACAGGTCTAGCCAAAAACATTCAGTACTTC
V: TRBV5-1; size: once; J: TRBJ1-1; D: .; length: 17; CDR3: CASSLATGGASNTEAFF; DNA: TGCGCCAGCAGCTTGGCCACTGGGGGGGCTTCGAACACTGAAGCTTTCTTT
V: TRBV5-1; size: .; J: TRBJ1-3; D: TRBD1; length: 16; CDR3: CASSLAPTGNGNTIYF; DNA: TGCGCCAGCAGCTTGGCCCCGACAGGGAACGGAAACACCATATATTTT
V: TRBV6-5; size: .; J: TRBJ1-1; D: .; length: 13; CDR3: CASNRGMNTEAFF; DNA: TGTGCCAGCAATAGGGGGATGAACACTGAAGCTTTCTTT
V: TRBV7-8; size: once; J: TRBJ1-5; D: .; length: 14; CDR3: CASSLQGQGQPQHF; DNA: TGTGCCAGCAGCTTACAGGGCCAAGGACAGCCCCAGCATTTT
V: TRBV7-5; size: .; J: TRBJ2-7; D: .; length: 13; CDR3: CARSGPSDHEQYF; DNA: TGTGCCAGAAGCGGGCCCTCTGACCACGAGCAGTACTTC
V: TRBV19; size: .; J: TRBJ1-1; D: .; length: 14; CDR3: CASIRVGMNTEAFF; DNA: TGTGCCAGTATACGGGTCGGCATGAACACTGAAGCTTTCTTT
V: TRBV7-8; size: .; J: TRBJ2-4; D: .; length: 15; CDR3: CASSLAGELENIQYF; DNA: TGTGCCAGCAGCTTAGCCGGGGAATTGGAAAACATTCAGTACTTC
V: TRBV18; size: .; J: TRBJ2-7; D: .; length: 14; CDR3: CASSPRAGVYEQYF; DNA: TGTGCCAGCTCACCTAGAGCAGGGGTTTACGAGCAGTACTTC
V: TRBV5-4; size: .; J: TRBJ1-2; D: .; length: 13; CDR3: CASSSWTRLGYTF; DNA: TGTGCCAGCAGCTCGTGGACAAGGCTTGGCTACACCTTC
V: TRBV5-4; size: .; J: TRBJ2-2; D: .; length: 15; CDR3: CASSPSGANTGELFF; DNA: TGTGCCAGCAGCCCCTCCGGGGCGAACACCGGGGAGCTGTTTTTT
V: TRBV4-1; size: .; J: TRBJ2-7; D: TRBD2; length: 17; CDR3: CASSQDASPGLGYEQYF; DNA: TGCGCCAGCAGCCAAGATGCTTCTCCGGGACTAGGCTACGAGCAGTACTTC
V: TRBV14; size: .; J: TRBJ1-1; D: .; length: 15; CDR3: CASSPGLRWNTEAFF; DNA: TGTGCCAGCAGCCCTGGGCTTCGGTGGAACACTGAAGCTTTCTTT
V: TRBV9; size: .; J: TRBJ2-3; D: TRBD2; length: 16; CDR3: CASSVDPSGSTDTQYF; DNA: TGTGCCAGCAGCGTAGACCCCAGCGGGAGTACAGATACGCAGTATTTT
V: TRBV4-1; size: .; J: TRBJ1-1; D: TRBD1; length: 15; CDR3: CASSPDRDPRTEAFF; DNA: TGCGCCAGCAGCCCGGACAGGGACCCACGGACTGAAGCTTTCTTT
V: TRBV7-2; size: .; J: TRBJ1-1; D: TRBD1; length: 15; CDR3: CASSLGQGMNTEAFF; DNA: TGTGCCAGCAGCTTAGGACAGGGCATGAACACTGAAGCTTTCTTT
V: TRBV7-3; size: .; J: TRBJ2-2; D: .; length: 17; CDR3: CASSLRQGGPSTGELFF; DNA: TGTGCCAGCAGCTTAAGACAGGGAGGACCGAGTACCGGGGAGCTGTTTTTT
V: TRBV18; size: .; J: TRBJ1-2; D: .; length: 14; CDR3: CASSPGGIDYGYTF; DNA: TGTGCCAGCTCACCCGGAGGGATCGACTATGGCTACACCTTC
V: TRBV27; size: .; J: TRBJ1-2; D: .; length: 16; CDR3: CASSLSPRQELYGYTF; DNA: TGTGCCAGCAGTTTATCCCCCCGACAGGAGCTTTATGGCTACACCTTC
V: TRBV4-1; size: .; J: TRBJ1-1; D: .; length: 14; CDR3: CASSQIDRRTEAFF; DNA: TGCGCCAGCAGCCAAATAGACAGGAGGACTGAAGCTTTCTTT
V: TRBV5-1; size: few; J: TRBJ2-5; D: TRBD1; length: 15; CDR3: CASSLGQGAGETQYF; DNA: TGCGCCAGCAGCTTGGGACAGGGGGCGGGAGAGACCCAGTACTTC
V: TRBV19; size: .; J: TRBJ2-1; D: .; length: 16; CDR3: CASSIAWDLVYNEQFF; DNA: TGTGCCAGTAGTATAGCGTGGGACTTAGTCTACAATGAGCAGTTCTTC
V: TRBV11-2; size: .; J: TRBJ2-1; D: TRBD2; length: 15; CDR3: CASTTSGGNYNEQFF; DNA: TGTGCCAGTACCACTAGCGGGGGAAACTACAATGAGCAGTTCTTC
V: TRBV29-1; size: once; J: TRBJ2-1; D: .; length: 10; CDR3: CSVHNNEQFF; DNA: TGCAGCGTCCACAACAATGAGCAGTTCTTC
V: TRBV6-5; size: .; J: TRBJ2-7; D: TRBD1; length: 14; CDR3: CASSRRTGGYEQYF; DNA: TGTGCCAGCAGCCGACGGACAGGGGGATACGAGCAGTACTTC
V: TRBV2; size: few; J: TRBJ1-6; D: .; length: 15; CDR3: CASHDTSSYNSPLHF; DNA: TGTGCCAGCCACGACACTAGCTCCTATAATTCACCCCTCCACTTT
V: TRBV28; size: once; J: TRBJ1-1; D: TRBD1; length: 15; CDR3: CASSLNRGIPTEAFF; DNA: TGTGCCAGCAGTTTAAACAGGGGCATACCCACTGAAGCTTTCTTT
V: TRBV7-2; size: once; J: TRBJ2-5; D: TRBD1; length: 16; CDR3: CASSLRAGDRAETQYF; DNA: TGTGCCAGCAGTCTTAGGGCCGGGGACAGGGCAGAGACCCAGTACTTC
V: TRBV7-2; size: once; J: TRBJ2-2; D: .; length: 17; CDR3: CASSRPRGGANTGELFF; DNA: TGTGCCAGCAGCCGACCCAGAGGGGGAGCGAACACCGGGGAGCTGTTTTTT
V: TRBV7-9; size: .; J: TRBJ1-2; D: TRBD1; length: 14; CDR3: CASSSTGDFYGYTF; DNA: TGTGCCAGCAGCTCGACAGGGGATTTCTATGGCTACACCTTC
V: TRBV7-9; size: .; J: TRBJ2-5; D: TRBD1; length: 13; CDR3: CASRPGQWGTQYF; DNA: TGTGCCAGCAGACCGGGACAGTGGGGGACCCAGTACTTC
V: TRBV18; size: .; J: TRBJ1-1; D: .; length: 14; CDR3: CASSPRGSNTEAFF; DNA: TGTGCCAGCTCCCCGCGGGGGTCCAACACTGAAGCTTTCTTT
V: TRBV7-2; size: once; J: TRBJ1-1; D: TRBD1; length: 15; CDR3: CASSARQGAQTEAFF; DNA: TGTGCCAGCAGCGCTAGACAGGGGGCGCAGACTGAAGCTTTCTTT
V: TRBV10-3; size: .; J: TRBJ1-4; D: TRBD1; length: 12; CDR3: CAIKGQNEKLFF; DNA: TGTGCCATCAAGGGACAGAATGAAAAACTGTTTTTT
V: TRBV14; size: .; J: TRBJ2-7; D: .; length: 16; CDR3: CASSPRWSGSSYEQYF; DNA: TGTGCCAGCAGCCCCCGATGGTCGGGTAGCTCCTACGAGCAGTACTTC
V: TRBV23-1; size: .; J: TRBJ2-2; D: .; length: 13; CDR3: CASSQSGEGELFF; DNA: TGCGCCAGCAGTCAATCAGGAGAAGGGGAGCTGTTTTTT
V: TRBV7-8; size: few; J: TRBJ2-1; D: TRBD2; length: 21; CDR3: CASSLGARWTSGRARDNEQFF; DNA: TGTGCCAGCAGCTTAGGAGCCCGATGGACTAGCGGGAGGGCCAGAGACAATGAGCAGTTCTTC
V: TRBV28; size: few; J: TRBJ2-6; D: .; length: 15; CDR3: CASSPLGSGANVLTF; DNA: TGTGCCAGCAGTCCCCTAGGCTCTGGGGCCAACGTCCTGACTTTC
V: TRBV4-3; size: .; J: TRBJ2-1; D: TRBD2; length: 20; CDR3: CASSQDLALAGVWSYNEQFF; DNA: TGCGCCAGCAGCCAAGATCTCGCACTAGCGGGAGTCTGGTCCTACAATGAGCAGTTCTTC
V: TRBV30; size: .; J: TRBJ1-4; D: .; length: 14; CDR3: CAWSVGGSNEKLFF; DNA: TGTGCCTGGAGTGTAGGAGGAAGTAATGAAAAACTGTTTTTT
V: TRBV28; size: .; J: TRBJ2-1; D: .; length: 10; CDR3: CASKDSEQFF; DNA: TGTGCCAGCAAGGACAGCGAGCAGTTCTTC
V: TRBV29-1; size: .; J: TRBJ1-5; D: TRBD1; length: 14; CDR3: CSVERGQGHQPQHF; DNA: TGCAGCGTTGAAAGGGGACAGGGGCATCAGCCCCAGCATTTT
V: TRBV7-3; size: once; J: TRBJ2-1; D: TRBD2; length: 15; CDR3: CASSSTSGRGNEQFF; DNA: TGTGCCAGCAGCTCGACTAGCGGGAGGGGTAATGAGCAGTTCTTC
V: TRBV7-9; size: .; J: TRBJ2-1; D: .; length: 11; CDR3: CALGPINEQFF; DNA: TGTGCTTTGGGCCCAATCAATGAGCAGTTCTTC
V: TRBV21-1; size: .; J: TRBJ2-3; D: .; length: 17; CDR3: CASSKDAGPASTDTQYF; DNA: TGTGCCAGCAGCAAAGATGCGGGGCCCGCTAGCACAGATACGCAGTATTTT
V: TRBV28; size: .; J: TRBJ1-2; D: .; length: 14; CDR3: CASSAGTPNYGYTF; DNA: TGTGCCAGCAGCGCCGGGACACCCAACTATGGCTACACCTTC
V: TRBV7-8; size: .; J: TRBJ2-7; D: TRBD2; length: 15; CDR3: CASSSPSGSSYEQYF; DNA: TGTGCCAGCAGCTCCCCTAGCGGGAGCTCCTACGAGCAGTACTTC
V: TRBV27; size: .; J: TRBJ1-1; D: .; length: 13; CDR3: CASRLTGNTEAFF; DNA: TGTGCCAGCAGACTGACAGGCAACACTGAAGCTTTCTTT
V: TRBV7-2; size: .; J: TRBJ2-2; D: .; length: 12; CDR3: CASSSLVGELFF; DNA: TGTGCCAGCAGCTCCCTCGTTGGGGAGCTGTTTTTT
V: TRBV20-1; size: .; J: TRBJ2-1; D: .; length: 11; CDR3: CSARLDNEQFF; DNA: TGCAGTGCTAGACTTGACAATGAGCAGTTCTTC
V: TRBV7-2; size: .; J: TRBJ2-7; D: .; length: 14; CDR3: CASSLQTGVYEQYF; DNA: TGTGCCAGCAGCTTACAGACAGGCGTCTACGAGCAGTACTTC
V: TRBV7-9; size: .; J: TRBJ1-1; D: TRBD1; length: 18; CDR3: CASSLLRGQGAQKTEAFF; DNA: TGTGCCAGCAGCTTACTGAGGGGACAGGGGGCGCAGAAGACTGAAGCTTTCTTT
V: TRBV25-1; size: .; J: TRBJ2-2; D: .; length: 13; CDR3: CASSLLNTGELFF; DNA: TGTGCCAGCAGTTTACTAAACACCGGGGAGCTGTTTTTT